This T cell receptor beta chain was identified in a study of CXCR3-negative and CXCR3-positive naive CD8 T cells. Investigators sorted each CD8+ T cell subset in triplicate, taking over 250,000 cells each time. TRB cDNA libraries were made by UMI-labeled 5' RACE. TCRdb reprocessed the 5' RACE reads and keeps a single row for each CDR3 protein, giving no DNA. The table counts about 48,000 distinct CDR3 sequences; 15% lies in the top ten. Looked up from germline, CDR1 is DFQATT and CDR2 is SNEGSKA (reference sequence). The CDR3 is made up of 13 amino acids. The rearrangement links TRBV20-1 to TRBJ1-6. This TCR was sampled from a human donor in good health. Some clones in this sample may be carry-over from other donors' samples. Sequencing was performed on memory CD8+ T cells from blood. The CDR3 sequence: CSAPPALNSPLHF.